The clone carrying this TCR beta chain was seen a few times. Per the study methods: For nucleated cells, counts were estimated from reference gene primer amplification. Assay: immunoSEQ multiplex PCR; the TCRdb copy retains only in-frame clones and omits some. V and J calls and clone size are copied from that table; D and trimming were computed from the DNA. The table shows around 190,000 clones, with 82% occurring only once. V lost 5 bases and J lost 11; bases outside the gene matches: 7. Germline V CDR1 and CDR2: SGHRS, YFSETQ. CDR3 size: 14 residues. This entry belongs to a study of blood T cell repertoires in COVID-19. Study in general: Donors in the United States, Italy and Spain gave samples during acute or convalescent COVID-19. The analysed material was cDNA or gDNA that came from T cells, B-cell-depleted T cells, or PBMCs.

One Seattle source followed patients from active infection through their disease course. The sample taken for sequencing was peripheral blood. This chain uses TRBV5-1 with TRBJ1-6, with TRBD1 identical over 10 bases. This receptor was identified in a woman in her fifties or sixties with COVID-19, enrolled during active disease. CDR3 DNA: TGCGCCAGCAGGGGGACAGGGGAGTCCGCACCCCTCCACTTT. Its protein is CASRGTGESAPLHF.